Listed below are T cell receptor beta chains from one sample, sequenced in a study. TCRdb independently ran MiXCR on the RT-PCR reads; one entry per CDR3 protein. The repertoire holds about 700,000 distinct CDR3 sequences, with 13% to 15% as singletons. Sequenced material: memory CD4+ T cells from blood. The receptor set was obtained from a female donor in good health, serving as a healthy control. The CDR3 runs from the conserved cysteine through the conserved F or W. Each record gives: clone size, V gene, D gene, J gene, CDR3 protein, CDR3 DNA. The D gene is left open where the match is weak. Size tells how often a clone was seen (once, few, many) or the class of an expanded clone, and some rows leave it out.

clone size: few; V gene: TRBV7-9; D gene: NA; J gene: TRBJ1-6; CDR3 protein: CASSRKLTSQVNSPLHF; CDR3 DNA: TGTGCCAGCAGCCGAAAACTTACAAGCCAAGTAAATTCACCCCTCCACTTT
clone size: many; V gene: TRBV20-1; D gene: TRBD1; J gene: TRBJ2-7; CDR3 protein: CSADRGYEQYF; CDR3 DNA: TGCAGTGCTGACAGGGGCTACGAGCAGTACTTC
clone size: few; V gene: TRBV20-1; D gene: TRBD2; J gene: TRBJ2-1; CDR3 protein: CSAKTSGGSSSYNEQFF; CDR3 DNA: TGCAGTGCTAAAACTAGCGGGGGGTCGAGCTCCTACAATGAGCAGTTCTTC
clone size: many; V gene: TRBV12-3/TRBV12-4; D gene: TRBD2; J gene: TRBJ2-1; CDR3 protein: CASNVWGGTYNEQFF; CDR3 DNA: TGTGCCAGCAACGTCTGGGGGGGAACCTACAATGAGCAGTTCTTC
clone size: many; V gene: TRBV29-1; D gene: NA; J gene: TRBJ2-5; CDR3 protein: CSVGGRAEETQYF; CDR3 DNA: TGCAGCGTTGGAGGTCGGGCTGAAGAGACCCAGTACTTC
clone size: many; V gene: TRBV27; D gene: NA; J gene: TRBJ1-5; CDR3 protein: CASSPDWASNQPQHF; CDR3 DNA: TGTGCCAGCAGCCCTGACTGGGCGAGCAATCAGCCCCAGCATTTT
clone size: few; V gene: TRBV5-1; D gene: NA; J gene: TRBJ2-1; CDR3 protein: CASGRLREDEQFF; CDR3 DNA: TGCGCCAGCGGACGATTGAGGGAGGATGAGCAGTTCTTC
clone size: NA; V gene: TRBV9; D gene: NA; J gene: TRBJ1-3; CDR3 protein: CASSVAVYAGNTIYF; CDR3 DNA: TGTGCCAGCAGCGTAGCGGTGTATGCTGGAAACACCATATATTTT
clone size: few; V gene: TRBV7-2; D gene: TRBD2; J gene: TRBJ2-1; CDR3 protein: CASSRSLAGGYNEQFF; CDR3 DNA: TGTGCCAGCAGCCGCTCTCTAGCGGGGGGGTACAATGAGCAGTTCTTC
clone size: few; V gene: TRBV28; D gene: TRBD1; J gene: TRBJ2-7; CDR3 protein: CASRALGTGSHEQYF; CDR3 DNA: TGTGCCAGCAGAGCCCTCGGGACAGGGAGCCACGAGCAGTACTTC
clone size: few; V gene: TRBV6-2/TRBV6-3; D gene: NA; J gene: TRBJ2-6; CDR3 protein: CASTSRGANVLTF; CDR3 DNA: TGTGCCAGCACCTCGAGGGGGGCCAACGTCCTGACTTTC
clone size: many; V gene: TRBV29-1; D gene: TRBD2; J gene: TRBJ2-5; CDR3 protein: CSVELPPGGFQETQYF; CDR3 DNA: TGCAGCGTTGAACTCCCCCCGGGAGGATTCCAAGAGACCCAGTACTTC
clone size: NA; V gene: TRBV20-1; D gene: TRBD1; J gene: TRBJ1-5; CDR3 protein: CSARGDRDQPQHF; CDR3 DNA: TGCAGTGCTAGAGGGGACAGGGATCAGCCCCAGCATTTT
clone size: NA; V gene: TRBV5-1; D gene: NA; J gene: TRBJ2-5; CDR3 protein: CASSDPAGETQYF; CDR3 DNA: TGCGCCAGCAGCGATCCCGCGGGAGAGACCCAGTACTTC
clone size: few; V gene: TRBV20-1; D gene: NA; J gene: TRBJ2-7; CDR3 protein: CSASPLAAYSSYEQYF; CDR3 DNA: TGCAGTGCTAGTCCCCTGGCAGCTTACAGCTCCTACGAGCAGTACTTC
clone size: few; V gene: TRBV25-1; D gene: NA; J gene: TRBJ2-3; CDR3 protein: CASSAPNTDTQYF; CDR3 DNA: TGTGCCAGCAGTGCCCCGAACACAGATACGCAGTATTTT
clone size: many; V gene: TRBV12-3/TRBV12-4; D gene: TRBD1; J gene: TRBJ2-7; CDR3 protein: CASMAGGGLYEQYF; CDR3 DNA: TGTGCCAGCATGGCAGGGGGCGGTTTGTACGAGCAGTACTTC
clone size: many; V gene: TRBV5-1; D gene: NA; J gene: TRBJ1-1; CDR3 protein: CASSFVQAGEAFF; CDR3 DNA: TGCGCCAGCAGCTTTGTTCAGGCTGGTGAAGCTTTCTTT
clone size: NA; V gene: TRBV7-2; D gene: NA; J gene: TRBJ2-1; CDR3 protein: CASSLVRGADEQFF; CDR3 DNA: TGTGCCAGCAGCTTAGTCAGGGGCGCAGATGAGCAGTTCTTC
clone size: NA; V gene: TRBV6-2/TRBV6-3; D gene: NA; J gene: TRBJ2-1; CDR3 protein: CASSGLGDEQFF; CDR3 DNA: TGTGCCAGCAGTGGCTTGGGGGATGAGCAGTTCTTC
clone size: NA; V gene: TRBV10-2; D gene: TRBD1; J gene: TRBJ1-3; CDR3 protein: CATQGGTGNTIYF; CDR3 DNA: TGCGCCACACAAGGGGGCACGGGAAACACCATATATTTT
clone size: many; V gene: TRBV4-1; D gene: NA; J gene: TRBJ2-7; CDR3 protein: CASSQGSLIAVPYEQYF; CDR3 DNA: TGCGCCAGCAGCCAAGGAAGCTTGATAGCGGTCCCCTACGAGCAGTACTTC
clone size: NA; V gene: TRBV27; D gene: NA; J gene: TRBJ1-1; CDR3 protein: CASSFFPGLAFF; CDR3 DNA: TGTGCCAGCAGTTTTTTCCCTGGTCTGGCTTTCTTT
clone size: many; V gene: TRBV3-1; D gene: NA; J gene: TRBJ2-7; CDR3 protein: CASSQGAGREQYF; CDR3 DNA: TGTGCCAGCAGCCAAGGAGCAGGGCGGGAGCAGTACTTC
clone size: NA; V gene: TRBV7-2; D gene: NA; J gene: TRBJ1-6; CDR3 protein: CASSAMSGENSPLHF; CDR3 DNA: TGTGCCAGCAGCGCCATGTCAGGGGAAAATTCACCCCTCCACTTT
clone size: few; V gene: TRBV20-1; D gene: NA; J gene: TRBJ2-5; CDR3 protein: CSASRLLQETQYF; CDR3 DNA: TGCAGTGCTAGCCGGCTACTCCAAGAGACCCAGTACTTC
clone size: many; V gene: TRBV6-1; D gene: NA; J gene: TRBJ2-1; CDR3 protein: CASSEVTGTHNEQFF; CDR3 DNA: TGTGCCAGCAGTGAAGTAACAGGGACGCACAATGAGCAGTTCTTC
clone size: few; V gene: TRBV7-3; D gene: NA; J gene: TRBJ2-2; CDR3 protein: CASRSPPAYRLTGELFF; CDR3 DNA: TGTGCCAGCAGATCCCCTCCGGCTTATCGTCTCACCGGGGAGCTGTTTTTT
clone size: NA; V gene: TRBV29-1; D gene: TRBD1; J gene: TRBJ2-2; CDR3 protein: CSADRGNTGELFF; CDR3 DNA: TGCAGCGCAGACAGGGGGAACACCGGGGAGCTGTTTTTT
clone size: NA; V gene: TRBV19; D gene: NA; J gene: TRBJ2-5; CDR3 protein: CASSKTPYQETQYF; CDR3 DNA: TGTGCCAGTAGTAAAACACCGTACCAAGAGACCCAGTACTTC
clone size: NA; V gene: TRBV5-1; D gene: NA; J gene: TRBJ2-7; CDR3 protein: CASSSPGRAIYEQYF; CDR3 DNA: TGCGCCAGCAGCTCGCCTGGCAGGGCCATCTACGAGCAGTACTTC
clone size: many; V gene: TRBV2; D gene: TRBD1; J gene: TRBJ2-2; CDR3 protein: CASSPGQYTGELFF; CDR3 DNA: TGTGCCAGCAGTCCGGGACAGTACACCGGGGAGCTGTTTTTT
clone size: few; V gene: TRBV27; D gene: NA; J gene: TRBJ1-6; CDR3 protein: CASSLSSNSGYSPFHF; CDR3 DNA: TGTGCCAGCAGTTTATCGTCTAATTCTGGGTATTCACCCTTCCACTTT
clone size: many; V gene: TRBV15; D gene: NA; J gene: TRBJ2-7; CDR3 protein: CATSRDRGSSYEQYF; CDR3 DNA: TGTGCCACCAGCAGAGATCGCGGCAGCTCCTACGAGCAGTACTTC
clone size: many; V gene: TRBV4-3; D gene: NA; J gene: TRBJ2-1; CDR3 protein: CASSQVAGNEQFF; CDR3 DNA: TGCGCCAGCAGCCAAGTGGCAGGGAATGAGCAGTTCTTC
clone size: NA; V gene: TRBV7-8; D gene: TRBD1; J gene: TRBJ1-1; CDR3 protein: CASSSFGTANTEAFF; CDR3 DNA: TGTGCCAGCAGCTCCTTCGGGACAGCGAACACTGAAGCTTTCTTT
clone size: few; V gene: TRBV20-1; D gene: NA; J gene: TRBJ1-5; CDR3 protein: CSAYAQGRSNQPQHF; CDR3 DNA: TGCAGTGCTTACGCACAGGGTCGGAGCAATCAGCCCCAGCATTTT
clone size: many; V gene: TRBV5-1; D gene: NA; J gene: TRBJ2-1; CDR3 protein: CASSLQGPNEQFF; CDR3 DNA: TGCGCCAGCAGCTTGCAGGGTCCAAATGAGCAGTTCTTC
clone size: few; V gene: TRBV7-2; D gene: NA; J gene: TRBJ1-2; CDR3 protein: CASSLSGGLGYGYTF; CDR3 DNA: TGTGCCAGCAGCTTATCCGGGGGCTTGGGCTATGGCTACACCTTC
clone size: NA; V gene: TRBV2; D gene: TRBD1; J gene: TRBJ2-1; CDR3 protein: CASRGTGGAGNEQFF; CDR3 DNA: TGTGCCAGCAGGGGTACAGGGGGCGCAGGGAATGAGCAGTTCTTC
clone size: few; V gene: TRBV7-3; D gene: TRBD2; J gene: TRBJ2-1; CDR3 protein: CASSSRTSGHNEQFF; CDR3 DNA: TGTGCCAGCAGCTCCCGGACTAGCGGCCACAATGAGCAGTTCTTC
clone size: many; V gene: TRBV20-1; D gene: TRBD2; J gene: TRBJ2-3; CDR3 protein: CSASTSGRTDTQYF; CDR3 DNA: TGCAGTGCTAGTACTAGCGGGAGGACAGATACGCAGTATTTT
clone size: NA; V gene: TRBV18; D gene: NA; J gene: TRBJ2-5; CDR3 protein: CASSPLGGSWETQYF; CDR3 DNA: TGTGCCAGCTCACCACTGGGCGGGTCCTGGGAGACCCAGTACTTC
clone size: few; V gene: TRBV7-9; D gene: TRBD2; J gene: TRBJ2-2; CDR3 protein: CASPGLAWTGELFF; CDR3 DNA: TGTGCCAGCCCGGGACTAGCGTGGACCGGGGAGCTGTTTTTT
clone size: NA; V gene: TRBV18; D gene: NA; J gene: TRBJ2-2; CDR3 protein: CASSPMVSAANTGELFF; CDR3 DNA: TGTGCCAGCTCCCCGATGGTTTCGGCTGCGAACACCGGGGAGCTGTTTTTT